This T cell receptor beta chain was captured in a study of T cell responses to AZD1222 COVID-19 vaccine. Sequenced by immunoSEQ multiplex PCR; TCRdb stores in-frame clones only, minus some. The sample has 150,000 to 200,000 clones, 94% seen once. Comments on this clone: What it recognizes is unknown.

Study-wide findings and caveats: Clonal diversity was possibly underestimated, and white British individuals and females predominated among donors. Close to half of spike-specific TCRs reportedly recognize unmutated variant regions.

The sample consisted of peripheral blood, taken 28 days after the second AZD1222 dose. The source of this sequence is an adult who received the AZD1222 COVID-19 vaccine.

The CDR3 reads CASGLVRSGTENQPQHF. The CDR3 region has the DNA TGTGCTAGTGGTTTGGTACGTTCCGGGACAGAAAATCAGCCCCAGCATTTT. The chain links TRBV12-5 to TRBJ1-5, with 7 positions matching TRBD1. Germline V gene sequence: CDR1 LGHNT, CDR2 FRNRAP. V lost 0 bases and J lost 4; bases outside the gene matches: 9. The CDR3 runs to 17 residues.